These T cell receptor beta chains were read from a single sample in a study of T cell repertoires in cytomegalovirus infection. TCRdb called the reads again in MiXCR, with one record for every CDR3 protein. Of about 150,000 distinct CDR3 sequences listed, 20% to 25% are singletons. Source material: PBMCs. All receptors derive from a human donor in good health (CMV status not recorded). Some clones in this sample may be carry-over from other donors' samples. Each CDR3 is given without its conserved first and last residue. The order of the fields is clone size, CDR3 length, V gene, CDR3 protein. For some rows the clone size is stated as once, few or many, or as a class when expanded; others skip it.

clone_size: NA; cdr3_length: 11; v_call: TRBV28; cdr3_aa: ASSFKTTVAKY
clone_size: NA; cdr3_length: 9; v_call: TRBV29-1; cdr3_aa: SVESRDGYT
clone_size: NA; cdr3_length: 15; v_call: TRBV28; cdr3_aa: ASSLPGWGGGTDTQY
clone_size: NA; cdr3_length: 13; v_call: TRBV7-2; cdr3_aa: ASSSRQGGSQPQH
clone_size: NA; cdr3_length: 14; v_call: TRBV6-2/TRBV6-3; cdr3_aa: ASSYDGTSGTDTQY
clone_size: NA; cdr3_length: 13; v_call: TRBV14; cdr3_aa: ASSQDVYREDTQY
clone_size: few; cdr3_length: 15; v_call: TRBV7-3; cdr3_aa: ASSLNGGASSYNEQF
clone_size: many; cdr3_length: 15; v_call: TRBV7-8; cdr3_aa: ASSRPRHRPSSYEQY
clone_size: few; cdr3_length: 12; v_call: TRBV14; cdr3_aa: ASSQWDGYNEQF
clone_size: NA; cdr3_length: 15; v_call: TRBV28; cdr3_aa: ASTQRTSGRVKNIQY
clone_size: few; cdr3_length: 12; v_call: TRBV24-1; cdr3_aa: ATSDKDRNTEAF
clone_size: NA; cdr3_length: 13; v_call: TRBV9; cdr3_aa: ASSLTWDTNSPLH
clone_size: NA; cdr3_length: 14; v_call: TRBV2; cdr3_aa: ASSEALLGTGGSYT